What follows are 15 T cell receptor beta chains derived from one specimen sequenced in a study of molecular identifiers for immune sequencing clone quantification (dated by TCRdb to the late 2010s). Libraries were built with PCR. Data came from an Illumina HiSeq 4000. TCRdb reworked the public reads: Q25 trimming with fastp, MiXCR clone assembly, productive beta chains retained. CDR3 protein duplicates are merged, each entry listing the most common genes and DNA. Present in this sample are fewer than 350,000 distinct CDR3 sequences, around 21% of which were seen just once. The top ten hold approximately 0.84% of the sample. The material sequenced was naive CD8+ T cells from blood, with Jurkat cell RNA spiked in. The cell subset or site tag for this specimen amounts to: FACS-sorted CD8+CD4-CCR7+CD45RA+ naive T cells. All receptors come from a human donor in good health. Some libraries in this study had Jurkat cell RNA spiked in.

The sample holds many counts of this clonotype. This chain links TRBV6-5 with TRBJ2-1; D is uncertain. The germline V gene encodes CDR1 MNHEY and CDR2 SVGAGI. This CDR3 region has 11 residues. V lost 4 bases to trimming and J lost 10 bases, with 8 bases between them. The chain's CDR3 is CASSLGREQFF. The DNA of the CDR3 is TGTGCCAGCAGTTTGGGTAGGGAGCAGTTCTTC.

This clonotype turned up a few times. The chain has TRBV7-2 and TRBJ2-1; 10 bases agree with TRBD2. V gave up 5 bases and J gave up 2 bases; unmatched junction bases: 6. Germline values: CDR1 SGHTA, CDR2 FQGNSA. This CDR3 has 16 amino acids. CDR3 residues: CASSQPGTSAYNEQFF. DNA for the CDR3: TGTGCCAGCAGCCAACCCGGGACTAGCGCCTACAATGAGCAGTTCTTC.

On this clonotype itself: A junction end diverges from the germline sequence, so it may reflect a read error. This chain connects TRBV2 to TRBJ2-3, with 8 bases matching TRBD2. This CDR3 has 16 residues. Germline-derived CDR1 and CDR2 are SNHLY and FYNNEI. The DNA of the CDR3 is TGTGCCAGCAGTCCCCCCCAGCGGGGGCCCACAGATATGCAGTATTTT. Amino acid sequence: CASSPPQRGPTDMQYF.

This clonotype was seen many times. The chain employs TRBV7-8 and TRBJ2-1; 8 bases map to TRBD2. The V and J ends lost 5 bases and 0 bases, in that order; junction bases with no gene match: 6. The germline gives CDR1 SGHVS, CDR2 FQNEAQ. This CDR3 contains 16 residues. For the CDR3, the DNA is TGTGCCAGCAGCCTACGCGGGGGGAGCTCCTACAATGAGCAGTTCTTC. Translating gives CASSLRGGSSYNEQFF.

The chain combines TRBV27 with TRBJ2-3, with TRBD1 identical over 10 bases. Germline V gives CDR1 MNHEY, CDR2 SMNVEV (reference sequence). The CDR3 runs 15 residues. The J segment lost 4 bases and the V segment lost 3 bases, leaving 4 bases of the junction unmatched. CDR3 DNA: TGTGCCAGCAGTTTCGGACAGGGGGGAGCAGATACGCAGTATTTT. Its translation is CASSFGQGGADTQYF.

There are many counts of this clonotype. This chain links TRBV11-2 with TRBJ2-5, with 7 bases lining up with TRBD2. Unmatched junction bases numbered 12, after V lost 0 bases and J lost 5 bases. The CDR3 consists of 17 residues. CDR1 and CDR2 from the germline V gene are SGHAT and FQNNGV. The CDR3 DNA sequence: TGTGCCAGCAGCTTAGATCTTAGTAGCGGGTCCCAGGAGACCCAGTACTTC. Protein product: CASSLDLSSGSQETQYF.

In this sample, this clonotype turned up many times. The V call is TRBV9, the J call TRBJ2-7; D is perhaps TRBD1 (5 bases). The V end was cut by 2 bases, the J end by 5 bases, with 11 bases between. CDR1 and CDR2 (germline): SGDLS, YYNGEE. The CDR3 has 13 amino acids. In nucleotides, the CDR3 is TGTGCCAGCAGCGTCAGGGTCGGTGACGAGCAGTACTTC. Amino acids: CASSVRVGDEQYF.

As concerns this clonotype: This may arise from a read error, as a much more abundant clone is one base away. The rearrangement joins TRBV7-8 to TRBJ2-3, with TRBD2 matching 8 bases. Germline V gene lookup returns CDR1 SGHVS and CDR2 FQNEAQ. The CDR3 runs to 16 residues. The CDR3 loop reads CASGLAGRGRTDTQYF. CDR3 nucleotides: TGTGCCAGCGGCTTAGCGGGACGGGGGCGCACAGATACGCAGTATTTT.

The table lists this clonotype with many counts. The V call is TRBV7-3, the J call TRBJ2-1, with D possibly matching TRBD2 (6 bases). In germline, CDR1 is SGHTA, CDR2 FQGTGA. V was trimmed by 1 base and J by 7 bases, leaving 20 bases between them. The CDR3 spans 17 residues. This CDR3 reads CASSLMPAGKDMNEQFF. CDR3 DNA sequence: TGTGCCAGCAGCTTAATGCCCGCGGGGAAGGACATGAATGAGCAGTTCTTC.

The chain has TRBV6-2 or TRBV6-3 and TRBJ2-5; tentatively, D is TRBD2 (6 bases). In germline, CDR1 is MNHEY, CDR2 SVGEGT. CDR3 length: 17 residues. Trimming left V 0 bases short and J 2 bases short, with 16 bases between. DNA for the CDR3: TGTGCCAGCAGTTACTCGTGGGACTTCGAAAGTCAAGAGACCCAGTACTTC. It codes for CASSYSWDFESQETQYF.

In this sample, this clonotype turned up a few times. This sequence may be a read error, since a much larger clone differs from it by one base. This chain's CDR3 is CAWSAMPGDAYEQYF. CDR3 in DNA: TGTGCCTGGAGTGCAATGCCAGGGGATGCCTACGAGCAGTACTTC. This chain links TRBV30 with TRBJ2-7; D is possibly TRBD1 (6 bases). The CDR3 sequence is 15 residues long. V gave up 1 base and J gave up 2 bases, with 15 bases separating them. Germline CDR1 reads GTSNPN; CDR2 reads SVGIG (reference sequence).

The J gene is TRBJ2-7, the V gene TRBV7-9, with 7 bases fitting TRBD1. There are 16 residues in the CDR3. V shed 5 bases, J shed 2 bases, and the junction held 12 bases outside the gene matches. In germline, CDR1 is SEHNR, CDR2 FQNEAQ (reference sequence). In nucleotides, the CDR3 is TGTGCCAGCAGCGGACCGCCGGGACAGATTACCTACGAGCAGTACTTC. Translating gives CASSGPPGQITYEQYF.

Regarding this clonotype: Being one base from a much bigger clone, this may be a read error. This sequence joins TRBV7-2 and TRBJ1-1, with TRBD1 as a possible D gene (5 bases). V lost 8 bases and J lost 3, with 13 bases in between. This CDR3 is 13 amino acids long. Germline V gene sequence: CDR1 SGHTA, CDR2 FQGNSA. In nucleotides, the CDR3 is TGTGCCAGCGGCTCGGGACGGTACACTGAAGCTTTCTTT. Amino acids: CASGSGRYTEAFF.

This clonotype was detected ten times or more. CDR3 protein: CASSPEGQGHSEQYF. The CDR3 coding sequence is TGCGCCAGCAGCCCGGAAGGACAGGGACACTCCGAGCAGTACTTC. J is TRBJ2-7 and V is TRBV4-1, with 8 bases identical to TRBD1. The CDR3 totals 15 residues. The ends lost 4 bases at V and 6 bases at J; junction bases unmatched: 11. Germline CDR1 and CDR2: MGHRA and YSYEKL.

The sample holds a few counts of this clonotype. This chain connects TRBV27 to TRBJ1-5, with D perhaps matching TRBD1 (5 bases). Germline CDR1 reads MNHEY; CDR2 reads SMNVEV (reference sequence). The ends were cut back, 6 bases at V and 7 bases at J, with 19 bases in the middle. The length of the CDR3 is 15 residues. For the CDR3, the DNA is TGTGCCAGCAGGCCAACCCGCGGGGGTCGGCAGCCCCAGCATTTT. Amino acid sequence: CASRPTRGGRQPQHF.